These T cell receptor beta chains were read from a single sample in a study of identical twins. One entry per CDR3 protein results from TCRdb running MiXCR on the 5' RACE reads. The sample holds approximately 550,000 distinct CDR3 sequences, approximately 20% seen once. The data were also submitted as part of a second study, on yellow fever vaccine responses in identical twins.

Source material: CD4+ T cells sorted from blood. The receptor set was obtained from a woman aged 18-29 years in good health. Both conserved end residues are part of each CDR3. A D gene is named only where the DNA matches it firmly. A clone size is listed for some rows: how often the clone was seen (once, few, many), or a class if it is expanded.

cdr3_length	d_call	clone_size	v_call	j_call	cdr3_nt	cdr3_aa
14	NA	NA	TRBV11-2	TRBJ2-2	TGTGCCAGCAGCTCAAGACTCCTTCCGGAGGAGCTGTTTTTT	CASSSRLLPEELFF
16	NA	NA	TRBV4-1	TRBJ2-7	TGCGCCAGCAGCCAAACCAGTCTAGCGAATCCCTACGAGCAGTACTTC	CASSQTSLANPYEQYF
14	NA	NA	TRBV5-1	TRBJ2-1	TGCGCCAGCAGCCCCGGACAGGGCGGGGGTGAGCAGTTCTTC	CASSPGQGGGEQFF
16	TRBD1	NA	TRBV6-4	TRBJ2-1	TGTGCCAGCAGTGGACACAGGGGTGCCGCTTTGGATGAGCAGTTCTTC	CASSGHRGAALDEQFF
14	NA	few	TRBV20-1	TRBJ2-7	TGCAGTGCTAGTAAAACTGCCCCTTCCTACGAGCAGTACTTC	CSASKTAPSYEQYF
15	NA	many	TRBV12-3/TRBV12-4	TRBJ1-2	TGTGCCAGCAGTCGAAGTACCGGGAATTCTTTTGGCTACACCTTC	CASSRSTGNSFGYTF
14	NA	NA	TRBV7-2	TRBJ2-7	TGTGCCAGCAGCCCGAGGGTCCGGGACTACGAGCAGTACTTC	CASSPRVRDYEQYF
18	TRBD2	NA	TRBV3-1	TRBJ2-1	TGTGCCAGCAGCCAAGACCTAGCGGGAGGACCGAACTACAATGAGCAGTTCTTC	CASSQDLAGGPNYNEQFF
14	NA	few	TRBV14	TRBJ2-5	TGTGCCAGCAGCCAAGCCTCGCCCCCAGAGACCCAGTACTTC	CASSQASPPETQYF
12	TRBD1	few	TRBV7-2	TRBJ1-1	TGTGCCAGCAGCTTCGAGGGGGCGAGGGCTTTCTTT	CASSFEGARAFF
14	NA	NA	TRBV9	TRBJ2-3	TGTGCCAGCAGCCACAGTACCGACACAGATACGCAGTATTTT	CASSHSTDTDTQYF
18	TRBD2	NA	TRBV4-1	TRBJ2-5	TGCGCCAGCAGCCAAGAACGGACTAGCGGGGGGGCCGGGGAGACCCAGTACTTC	CASSQERTSGGAGETQYF
16	TRBD1	NA	TRBV5-1	TRBJ2-7	TGCGCCAGCAGCTTAGACGTGGGGACAGGTCGAAGAGAGCAGTACTTC	CASSLDVGTGRREQYF
15	NA	NA	TRBV2	TRBJ1-6	TGTGCCAGCAGTCAAACAGGGATTGGGCTTTCACCCCTCCACTTT	CASSQTGIGLSPLHF